The source of this TCR beta chain is a study of PD-1 blockade in classical Hodgkin lymphoma (dated by TCRdb to 2018 to 2021). In the study overall: Nivolumab dosing was 3 mg/kg intravenously every 2 weeks, continuing until either disease progression or unacceptable toxicity. To define a peripheral blood immune signature of response to PD-1 blockade in classical Hodgkin lymphoma, the study combined TCR beta sequencing with CyTOF. The paper as a whole reports these results and caveats: Among trial patients, those achieving complete response had baseline diversity similar to that of newly diagnosed patients, while diversity was significantly lower in partial responders and progressors. Lower diversity was seen in patients whose nivolumab began less than 1 year after ASCT, and these patients were left out of later analyses so that immune reconstitution would not confound the results. Only a single clinical trial cohort was studied, and what caused the repertoire differences, possibly disease activity or prior therapy, remained undefined. A significant rise by C4D1 was seen in CD4+ but not CD8+ TCR diversity (p=0.0027 vs p=0.16), with the rise being most apparent in complete responders (p=0.02). Baseline TCR diversity was reported to be lower in newly diagnosed patients than in healthy donors, and even lower in relapsed/refractory patients.

The CDR3 runs 19 residues from the cysteine to the phenylalanine. Just CDR3 DNA is preserved here, 57 bases in frame from base 1. Trimming accounts for 3 bases at V and 2 bases at J, while the number of junction bases matched to no gene is 9. The germline V gene supplies CDR1 SGHRS and CDR2 YFSETQ. The time point label of this sample denotes: cycle 4 day 1 (C4D1), after five to seven weeks of nivolumab. Every trial patient had relapsed following autologous stem cell transplantation, and prior brentuximab vedotin exposure was what differed among cohorts A, B and C. The trial cohort included 50 to 60 patients with relapsed/refractory classical Hodgkin lymphoma, and each patient had a best overall response of complete response, partial response or progressive disease. In the multi-cohort phase II CheckMate 205 trial, trial patients received single-agent nivolumab. An independent review committee assessed best overall response by applying the 2007 International Working Group response criteria. PBMCs from the trial were collected at three points: immediately before nivolumab initiation (C1D1), and during therapy at cycle 2 day 1 and cycle 4 day 1. Peripheral blood was collected in 8 mL Vacutainer Cell Preparation Tubes, from which PBMCs were isolated by centrifugation and then cryopreserved.

Of note for this clone: No antigen is known for it. Base qualities are not recorded, but no much larger clone differs from it by a single base.

The Qiagen DNeasy kit was used to extract genomic DNA from unsorted PBMCs and from the negatively selected CD4+ and CD8+ fractions. Using primers that anneal to V and J segments, immunoSEQ multiplex PCR amplified the TCR beta CDR3 regions. A synthetic immune receptor repertoire was used to minimize amplification bias, and remaining bias was computationally removed after sequencing. The study's own analysis went as follows. Custom Python scripts were used to quantify repertoire diversity as the Shannon entropy index. Unsorted, CD4+ and CD8+ repertoires were analyzed separately, except in combined analyses where CD4+ and CD8+ sequences were merged in silico. A clone was considered expanded if an increase in frequency of at least 2-fold after treatment relative to C1D1 was found, and a pseudocount of 0.5 was applied to clones undetected at baseline. Singleton clones were defined as clones with 0 or 1 copy at C1D1, and non-singleton clones were defined as clones with 2 or more copies. Clones expanded in unsorted samples were annotated as CD4+, CD8+ or unknown by matching protein sequences in sorted samples from the same patient. Wilcoxon tests were applied to paired samples to test diversity changes from C1D1 to C4D1. TCRdb re-hosts the immuneACCESS table, in-frame sequences only. Its copies lack some clones; in the studies checked, an unresolved V gene accounts for under half of them, and the cause for the rest is not known. That table gives V, J and clone size, and the DNA gave D and trimming. A total of about 89,000 clones appear in this sample, around nine tenths of them only once. The top ten constitute roughly 3% of the sample.

The sequenced sample was peripheral blood mononuclear cells (PBMCs), obtained before the fourth cycle of nivolumab. The chain joins TRBV5-1 to TRBJ2-6; a stretch of 12 junction bases matches TRBD1. This receptor was taken from a human donor with classical Hodgkin lymphoma. The DNA is TGCGCCAGCAGCTGGATATCCGGGACAGGGGGCGCTGGGGCCAACGTCCTGACTTTC. This yields the protein CASSWISGTGGAGANVLTF.